The present T cell receptor beta chain was sequenced within a study of T cell changes during pregnancy in multiple sclerosis (dated by TCRdb to the late 2010s). For context, the study as a whole: Changes in the T cell repertoire over the course of pregnancy were examined in this study in women with multiple sclerosis.

A note on this clone: Its antigen is still unknown. No per-base quality is available; no much larger clone lies one base away.

Library construction relied on the immunoSEQ multiplex PCR assay. TCRdb retrieved this table from immuneACCESS and kept in-frame rearrangements only. Not all clones are present; in checked studies, unresolved V genes account for under half, and no reason is known for the remainder. The sample contains tens of thousands of clones, about 91% of them found a single time. Together, the top ten hold around 1.6% of the sample. Trimming removed 1 base from V and 12 bases from J; the gene matches leave 15 bases unexplained. The CDR3 contains 15 residues, cysteine and phenylalanine counted. The CDR3 DNA has 45 bases and is translated from base 1. Sequences SNHLY (CDR1) and FYNNEI (CDR2) are obtained from the germline V gene.

The sequence links TRBV2 to TRBJ2-7; the junction holds 7 bases that match TRBD1. The sequences come from peripheral blood, collected after pregnancy. The receptor's source is a female donor with multiple sclerosis, enrolled in a pregnancy study. The DNA sequence is as follows: TGTGCCAGCAGTGAAGAGGGGGCAGGGCCTACACGGAGGTACTTC. Translation gives CASSEEGAGPTRRYF.